This entry features one TCR beta chain sequence. Its antigen is unidentified. This sample stems from a study of T cell repertoires and HLA-DP antigens. The overall study: Donors were two male and one female, aged 18-to-29 to 60-to-69. Average DNA input: approximately 230 ng for CD137+CD4+ sorts, approximately 1,100 ng pre-culture.

Per the germline V gene, CDR1 is SGHVS and CDR2 is FQNEAQ. This CDR3 comprises 13 residues. V lost 5 bases, J lost 0 bases, and 7 bases lay in between. Profiled with immunoSEQ multiplex PCR; TCRdb holds only in-frame clones, not every one. The data contain about 73,000 clones, just under 80% of them seen just once; the ten biggest clones take up roughly 1.6%. Whole-study results and caveats: Pre-culture clonality, about 0.041, was far below sorted CD137+ clonality of roughly 0.42.

Material: CD4+ T cells from PBMCs. The receptor was derived from a man in his fifties or sixties in good health and CMV-seronegative. The chain joins TRBV7-8 to TRBJ1-2; D is unresolved. This CDR3 reads CASSTRTNYGYTF. Here the CDR3 DNA reads TGTGCCAGCAGCACCCGGACTAACTATGGCTACACCTTC.